Shown below are 12 T cell receptor beta chains from a single sample sequenced in a study of T-cell reconstitution after alpha-beta-depleted transplantation in children. The TCRbeta library incorporated unique molecular identifiers. TCRdb re-called the PCR reads with MiXCR, one entry per CDR3 protein. Of nearly 400,000 distinct CDR3 sequences in the sample, roughly 20% were seen once. The material was PBMCs from the stem cell graft donor, obtained from the stem cell graft. The receptors come from a human donor who donated a stem cell graft to a child with acute myeloid leukemia.

This clonotype was seen repeatedly, ten times or more. CDR3 protein: CASSSDGRGEETQYF. The CDR3 DNA reads as TGTGCCAGCAGCTCAGACGGGAGAGGAGAAGAGACCCAGTACTTC. The chain combines TRBV5-5 with TRBJ2-5; weak D call: TRBD2 (6 bases). The germline V and J ends were trimmed by 3 bases and 3 bases, with 15 bases remaining between them. Germline V gene sequence: CDR1 SGHKS, CDR2 YYEKEE (reference sequence). This CDR3 spans 15 amino acids.

The rearrangement joins TRBV30 to TRBJ2-7; the match to TRBD1 covers 9 bases. Germline V lookup: CDR1 GTSNPN, CDR2 SVGIG (reference sequence). The CDR3 has 12 residues. J lost 2 bases, V lost 8 bases, and 4 bases had no gene match. CDR3 DNA sequence: TGTGCCGGACAGGGGCCCGCCTACGAGCAGTACTTC. Its protein product is CAGQGPAYEQYF. Supplemented by reference TRBV30 and TRBJ2-7, the full variable domain reads SQTIHQWPATLVQPVGSPLSLECTVEGTSNPNLYWYRQAAGRGLQLLFYSVGIGQISSEVPQNLSASRPQDRQFILSSKKLLLSDSGFYLCAGQGPAYEQYFGPGTRLTVT.

The V call is TRBV20-1, the J call TRBJ2-2; tentatively, D is TRBD1 (5 bases). Germline assignment: CDR1 DFQATT and CDR2 SNEGSKA (reference sequence). Trimming shortened V by 0 bases and J by 6 bases, and 8 bases separated the two germline ends. The CDR3 is 13 amino acids. The CDR3 nucleotides read TGCAGTGCTAGAGAAGGGGTTCCCGGGGAGCTGTTTTTT. As protein: CSAREGVPGELFF.

This chain uses TRBV12-3 or TRBV12-4 with TRBJ2-3, with 9 bases aligning to TRBD2. The CDR3 spans 14 residues. With 6 bases clipped from V and 7 bases from J, the junction kept 8 bases outside the gene matches. CDR3 region: CASSSRLAGNTQYF. DNA for the CDR3: TGTGCCAGCAGCTCCCGGCTAGCGGGAAATACGCAGTATTTT.

Here the CDR3 reads CSVGGFKDRGYNEQFF. The CDR3, as DNA: TGCAGCGTTGGGGGGTTTAAGGACAGGGGATACAATGAGCAGTTCTTC. The chain has TRBV29-1 and TRBJ2-1, with 9 bases matching TRBD1. The CDR3 totals 16 residues. Per the germline V gene, CDR1 is SQVTM and CDR2 is ANQGSEA. V shed 4 bases, J shed 4 bases, and the junction held 11 bases outside the gene matches.

The chain recombines TRBV11-2 with TRBJ2-7, with 8 bases fitting TRBD2. CDR1 SGHAT and CDR2 FQNNGV come from the germline V gene. This CDR3 spans 14 amino acids. J lost 4 bases, V lost 5 bases, and 7 bases had no gene match. CDR3 region: CASSGYGLAYEQYF. CDR3 coding DNA: TGTGCCAGCAGCGGTTACGGACTAGCTTACGAGCAGTACTTC.

There are a few counts of this clonotype. The CDR3 coding sequence is TGTGCCAGCAAAGGGGGGAGCGCCACTGAAGCTTTCTTT. Its protein is CASKGGSATEAFF. The chain joins TRBV6-5 to TRBJ1-1; possible D gene TRBD1, 6 bases. The length of the CDR3 is 13 residues. Between the trimmed V and J ends, which lost 7 bases and 4 bases, there was a span of 13 bases. CDR1 and CDR2 (germline): MNHEY, SVGAGI.

This clonotype occurred a few times. The chain links TRBV7-9 to TRBJ2-5; D tentatively fits TRBD1 or TRBD2 (5 bases each). Germline CDR1 is SEHNR and CDR2 is FQNEAQ (reference sequence). V was pared by 7 bases and J by 5 bases, with 20 bases between. The CDR3 extends over 15 amino acids. The CDR3 loop reads CASTPMQGRGETQYF. As DNA, the CDR3 is TGTGCCAGCACCCCTATGCAGGGACGAGGGGAGACCCAGTACTTC.

This clonotype was detected a few times. The chain employs TRBV28 and TRBJ1-4; D is ambiguous. Per germline, CDR1 MDHEN and CDR2 SYDVKM. V lost 5 bases, J lost 0 bases, and 7 bases lay in between. The CDR3 totals 14 residues. The CDR3 coding sequence is TGTGCCAGCAGTAAGATCGCAACTAATGAAAAACTGTTTTTT. Protein: CASSKIATNEKLFF.

This chain links TRBV12-3 or TRBV12-4 with TRBJ2-5; D is uncertain. The CDR3 consists of 16 residues. V was shortened by 7 bases and J by 2 bases, with 20 bases between the two germline ends. CDR3 DNA sequence: TGTGCCAGCACCGCCGGTTCCGCATCGTGGCAAGAGACCCAGTACTTC. This gives the protein CASTAGSASWQETQYF.

The sample holds many counts of this clonotype. V and J are TRBV20-1 and TRBJ2-1; D ambiguous. The CDR3 consists of 15 residues. V lost 1 base to trimming and J lost 7 bases, with 17 bases between them. Germline lookup yields CDR1 DFQATT and CDR2 SNEGSKA (reference sequence). The CDR3 protein is CSARVAGPPGNEQFF. The CDR3 nucleotides read TGCAGTGCTAGAGTCGCCGGGCCCCCTGGGAATGAGCAGTTCTTC.

The rearrangement joins TRBV12-3 or TRBV12-4 to TRBJ2-7; perhaps D is TRBD1 or TRBD2 (5 bases each). Trimming left V 7 bases short and J 3 bases short, with 16 bases between. CDR3 length: 14 amino acids. The CDR3 loop is CASTVGPPHYEQYF. The CDR3 DNA is TGTGCCAGCACCGTGGGACCTCCCCACTACGAGCAGTACTTC.